The 19 T cell receptor beta chains reported below all come from one sample, sequenced in a study of shared clonotypes between healthy human individuals. The data were produced by immunoSEQ multiplex PCR, yet TCRdb's version contains in-frame clones alone and is incomplete. The data contain some 2,500,000 clones, around 93% of them singletons. The source material was naive CD4+ T cells from PBMCs. Specified subset: CD45RA+ positively selected. Every receptor here comes from a young man in good health. Some clones in this sample may be carry-over from other donors' samples.

This chain connects TRBV11-1 to TRBJ2-1, with 9 bases lining up with TRBD2. The CDR3 runs 14 residues. CDR1 is SGHAT, CDR2 FQDESV, per germline (reference sequence). With V trimmed by 5 bases and J by 14 bases, 13 bases remained unmatched. This CDR3 is CASSPRRLAVGKFF. The CDR3 nucleotides are TGTGCCAGCAGCCCGCGCAGACTAGCGGTGGGGAAGTTCTTC.

This chain joins TRBV6-1 and TRBJ2-6; a possible D gene is TRBD2 (5 bases). The V gene lost 2 bases and the J gene lost 4 bases, with 15 bases spanning the gap. The CDR3 has 17 residues. Germline V gene data show CDR1 as MNHNS and CDR2 as SASEGT. CDR3 in amino acids: CASSELSRERGANVLTF. CDR3 sequence (DNA): TGTGCCAGCAGTGAACTTTCCCGGGAACGAGGGGCCAACGTCCTGACTTTC.

Remarks on this clone: The sample has other DNA sequences that encode this CDR3 too. This chain uses TRBV28 with TRBJ2-7; 7 nucleotides agree with TRBD2. Germline V gene data show CDR1 as MDHEN and CDR2 as SYDVKM. CDR3 length: 14 amino acids. J was trimmed by 0 bases and V by 6 bases; bases with no gene match: 5. CDR3 sequence: CASRGRANSYEQYF. The CDR3 DNA sequence: TGTGCCAGCAGGGGGAGGGCTAACTCCTACGAGCAGTACTTC.

CDR3: CASSLVSAAYNEQFF. CDR3 in DNA: TGTGCCAGCAGCTTAGTCTCGGCGGCCTACAATGAGCAGTTCTTC. The chain recombines TRBV7-8 with TRBJ2-1; D uncertain. In germline, CDR1 is SGHVS, CDR2 FQNEAQ. V was shortened by 1 base and J by 2 bases, with 9 bases between the two germline ends. The CDR3 covers 15 residues.

CDR3 sequence: CASSLGLGLYNEQFF. The CDR3 DNA reads TGTGCCAGCAGTTTGGGACTAGGCCTCTACAATGAGCAGTTCTTC. The chain uses TRBV7-3 and TRBJ2-1; TRBD2 matches at 8 bases. V was pared by 6 bases and J by 3 bases, with 7 bases of the junction left unmatched. CDR3 length: 15 residues. The germline V gene has CDR1 SGHTA and CDR2 FQGTGA.

The chain recombines TRBV2 with TRBJ2-3; no clear D. CDR3 length equals 12 residues. Germline-derived CDR1 and CDR2 are SNHLY and FYNNEI. V lost 6 bases and J 4 bases, leaving 8 bases between the germline ends. CDR3 residues: CASRIRADTQYF. CDR3 nucleotide sequence: TGTGCCAGCAGAATAAGGGCAGATACGCAGTATTTT.

The genes are TRBV27 and TRBJ2-7; D is perhaps TRBD1 or TRBD2 (6 bases each). The length of the CDR3 is 19 residues. Trimming left V 6 bases short and J 1 base short, with 28 bases between. Per the germline V gene, CDR1 is MNHEY and CDR2 is SMNVEV (reference sequence). The CDR3 sequence is CASRLFGGRVQVPSYEQYF. CDR3 nucleotides: TGTGCCAGCAGGCTCTTTGGGGGGCGCGTTCAGGTCCCATCCTACGAGCAGTACTTC.

On this clone: A much larger clone differs by one base, so this may be a read error. Other DNA sequences within the sample encode an identical CDR3. V is TRBV11-2 and J is TRBJ2-3; D ambiguous. The V gene's germline CDR1 is SGHAT and CDR2 FQNNGV. CDR3 size: 11 residues. V lost 4 bases to trimming and J lost 4 bases, with 3 bases between them. CDR3 residues: CASSSADTQYF. CDR3 coding DNA: TGTGCCAGCAGCTCAGCAGATACGCAGTATTTT.

CDR3 residues: CASSAPYSGRGDTQYF. The CDR3 DNA follows: TGTGCCAGCAGTGCACCCTATAGCGGTCGAGGAGATACGCAGTATTTT. V usage is TRBV27 and J usage is TRBJ2-3, with D perhaps TRBD2 (6 bases). V gave up 5 bases and J gave up 5 bases, with 20 bases separating them. The germline CDR1 and CDR2 sequences are MNHEY and SMNVEV (reference sequence). The length of the CDR3 is 16 residues.

The chain links TRBV7-9 to TRBJ1-4, with D uncertain. V gave up 9 bases and J gave up 8 bases, with 13 bases separating them. Germline V gene lookup returns CDR1 SEHNR and CDR2 FQNEAQ (reference sequence). The CDR3 extends over 12 amino acids. The CDR3 region has the DNA TGTGCCAGAGGCCCCAGCGTGGAAAAACTGTTTTTT. It yields the protein CARGPSVEKLFF.

This clone was counted a single time. The chain combines TRBV7-2 with TRBJ2-3; 9 bases map to TRBD2. This CDR3 comprises 14 residues. V lost 3 bases and J lost 5; bases outside the gene matches: 3. Per germline, CDR1 SGHTA and CDR2 FQGNSA. The CDR3 spells CASSFAGGVDTQYF. In DNA, the CDR3 is TGTGCCAGCAGCTTCGCGGGAGGGGTAGATACGCAGTATTTT.

The V gene is TRBV28, the J gene TRBJ2-5; 7 nucleotides match TRBD1. V shed 4 bases, J shed 4 bases, and the junction held 15 bases outside the gene matches. CDR1 and CDR2 from the germline V gene are MDHEN and SYDVKM. This CDR3 has 17 amino acids. The CDR3 region has the DNA TGTGCCAGCAGTTCCCTTAAAAAATCGACAGGGCGAGAGACCCAGTACTTC. Its translation is CASSSLKKSTGRETQYF.

The chain employs TRBV27 and TRBJ2-7; 14 nucleotides match TRBD2. Germline V gives CDR1 MNHEY, CDR2 SMNVEV (reference sequence). With 5 bases clipped from V and 6 bases from J, the junction kept 6 bases outside the gene matches. The CDR3 runs to 15 residues. CDR3 in amino acids: CASSPGTSGSLEQYF. DNA for the CDR3: TGTGCCAGCAGTCCCGGGACTAGCGGGAGCCTCGAGCAGTACTTC.

As DNA, the CDR3 is TGCGCCAGCAGCCGGGACAGGGGAGGATCATCGGGCACTGAAGCTTTCTTT. Translation: CASSRDRGGSSGTEAFF. J is TRBJ1-1 and V is TRBV5-1, with 10 bases aligning to TRBD1. This CDR3 is 17 amino acids long. With 4 bases clipped from V and 4 bases from J, the junction kept 13 bases outside the gene matches. Per germline, CDR1 SGHRS and CDR2 YFSETQ.

The J gene is TRBJ2-5, the V gene TRBV5-8; TRBD2 might be the D (6 bases). The germline V gene encodes CDR1 SGHTS and CDR2 YDEGEE. The CDR3 is 16 residues long. Trimming shortened V by 0 bases and J by 0 bases, and 12 bases separated the two germline ends. The CDR3 here is CASSLALGGYQETQYF. CDR3 bases: TGTGCCAGCAGCTTGGCTTTGGGAGGCTACCAAGAGACCCAGTACTTC.

This chain links TRBV7-9 with TRBJ2-1; 7 bases match TRBD2. Germline assignment: CDR1 SEHNR and CDR2 FQNEAQ (reference sequence). V shed 5 bases and J 6 bases; nucleotides not matched to a gene: 10. The CDR3 covers 15 residues. CDR3 residues: CASSPPGLIVNEQFF. CDR3 in DNA: TGTGCCAGCAGCCCGCCGGGACTAATTGTCAATGAGCAGTTCTTC.

This chain uses TRBV29-1 with TRBJ2-3; D is undetermined. Looked up from germline, CDR1 is SQVTM and CDR2 is ANQGSEA. CDR3 size: 11 residues. The CDR3 coding sequence is TGCACCTACGGTAACCCAGATACGCAGTATTTT. Translation gives CTYGNPDTQYF.

The chain has TRBV7-2 and TRBJ1-2; D is undetermined. Germline V gene data show CDR1 as SGHTA and CDR2 as FQGNSA. The CDR3 loop spans 13 amino acids. V was pared by 3 bases and J by 8 bases, with 13 bases between. The CDR3 is CASSFWASGGYTF. The CDR3, as DNA: TGTGCCAGCAGCTTCTGGGCATCGGGCGGCTACACCTTC. The full variable domain, completed using reference TRBV7-2 and TRBJ1-2, is GAGVSQSPSNKVTEKGKDVELRCDPISGHTALYWYRQSLGQGLEFLIYFQGNSAPDKSGLPSDRFSAERTGGSVSTLTIQRTQQEDSAVYLCASSFWASGGYTFGSGTRLTVV.

This chain uses TRBV29-1 with TRBJ2-7; 8 bases are shared with TRBD1. Germline trimming cut 4 bases from V and 7 bases from J; bases unmatched to any gene: 15. Germline V gives CDR1 SQVTM, CDR2 ANQGSEA. CDR3 length: 15 residues. CDR3 sequence reads: CSVGLGAQGAGEQYF. In DNA, the CDR3 is TGCAGCGTTGGGCTCGGGGCGCAGGGGGCGGGGGAGCAGTACTTC.